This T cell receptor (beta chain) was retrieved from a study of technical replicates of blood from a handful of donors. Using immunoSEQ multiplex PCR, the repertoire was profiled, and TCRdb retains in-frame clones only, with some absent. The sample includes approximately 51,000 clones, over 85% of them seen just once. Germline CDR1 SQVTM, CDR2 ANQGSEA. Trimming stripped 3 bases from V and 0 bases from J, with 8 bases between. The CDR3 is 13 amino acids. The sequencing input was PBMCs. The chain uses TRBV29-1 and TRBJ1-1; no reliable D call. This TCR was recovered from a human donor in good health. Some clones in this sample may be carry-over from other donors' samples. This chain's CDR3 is CSVDRVLNTEAFF. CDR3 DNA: TGCAGCGTTGACCGGGTCCTGAACACTGAAGCTTTCTTT.